The sequence of this TCR beta chain was determined in a study of blood T cell repertoires in COVID-19 (dated by TCRdb to 2020 to 2022). About the investigation overall: Collaborator samples came from the United States, Italy and Spain and covered acute and convalescent phases of COVID-19. Samples were obtained from the ongoing ImmuneRACE study (first 160 participants) and from about 1,300 subjects provided by 6 global collaborators. A de-identified subject ID, COVID-19 status, age in years and sex were almost always included in the sample metadata. The repertoires were made available in a free public database intended to serve as a resource for research on the immune response to SARS-CoV-2. The prospective study material was composed of cDNA or gDNA derived from T cells, B-cell-depleted T cells, or PBMCs. HLA class I and class II types, where available, came from metadata supplied by the sample provider rather than from assay-based typing. Subjects who had been exposed to COVID-19, were actively infected with it, or had recovered from it provided the deeply sampled blood TCRbeta repertoires that made up the dataset.

Each collaborating institution followed its own protocols to collect whole blood in K2EDTA tubes. For TCRbeta analysis, collaborators shipped samples as frozen whole blood, isolated PBMCs, or DNA extracted from either of those sample types. V is reduced by 3 bases and J by 7 bases, leaving a spacing of 6 bases between them. The CDR3 has 12 amino acids, counting the end cysteine and phenylalanine. The entry retains the CDR3 DNA only, 36 bases that are in frame from base 1. CDR1 LNHNV and CDR2 YYDKDF are derived from the germline V gene (reference sequence). What the work shows at the level of the full study, not this receptor alone: The quantity of clinical and demographic metadata differed by source and by participant and was supplied without curation.

About this clone itself: Its binding antigen is unknown. Base qualities are not at hand, and no much larger clone is one base apart.

TCRbeta CDR3 regions were amplified from genomic DNA using the immunoSEQ Assay, a bias-controlled multiplex PCR. On the authors' methods: The number of nucleated cells in each sample was estimated by amplification of reference gene primers within the assay. To quantify the absolute abundance of each unique TCRbeta CDR3 rearrangement, sequence reads were collapsed and filtered. Productive Simpson clonality was computed per sample as the square root of Simpson's diversity index over productive rearrangements. TCRdb holds this immuneACCESS table with in-frame rearrangements only. Some clones are missing; in checked studies, unresolved V genes explain under half, and the rest has no known cause. V and J calls and clone size come straight from that table; D and trimming were deduced from the DNA. For this sample there are about 160,000 clones; 75% to 90% appear just once. The leading ten clones occupy roughly 9% of the sample.

Input material: peripheral blood. The sequence joins TRBV15 to TRBJ1-4, with the D gene not confidently named. The clonotype originates from a woman aged 80 or over with active or convalescent COVID-19. The DNA is as follows: TGTGCCACCAGCAGCCGGGGTGAAAAACTGTTTTTT. Protein translation: CATSSRGEKLFF.